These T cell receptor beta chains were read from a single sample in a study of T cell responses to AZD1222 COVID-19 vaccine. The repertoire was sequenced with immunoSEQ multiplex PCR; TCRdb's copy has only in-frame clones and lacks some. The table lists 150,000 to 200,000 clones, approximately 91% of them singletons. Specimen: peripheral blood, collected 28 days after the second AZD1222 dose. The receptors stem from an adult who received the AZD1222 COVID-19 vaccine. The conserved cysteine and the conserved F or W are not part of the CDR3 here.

CDR3aa: ASSPPGRNSNQPQH
v_gene: TRBV18

CDR3aa: AISESDRGTDTQY
v_gene: TRBV10-3

CDR3aa: ASSRAGVGYGYT
v_gene: TRBV6-5

CDR3aa: SASLMADSYEQY
v_gene: TRBV20-1

CDR3aa: ASSQDNILVTQY
v_gene: TRBV4-1

CDR3aa: ASSGQPNTEAF
v_gene: TRBV2

CDR3aa: ASSWDSNQPQH
v_gene: TRBV11-2

CDR3aa: ASSSLAGSEQY
v_gene: TRBV5-1

CDR3aa: ASSSGSGALYQGYT
v_gene: TRBV7-9

CDR3aa: ASSQNSGEKLF
v_gene: TRBV18

CDR3aa: ASSPQLKTDTQY
v_gene: TRBV18

CDR3aa: ASSYGSTLLREQY
v_gene: TRBV5-5

CDR3aa: ASSPRLAGATSYNEQF
v_gene: TRBV18

CDR3aa: ASSSGTGRTEAF
v_gene: TRBV5-4

CDR3aa: SVSGTGGSYEQY
v_gene: TRBV29-1

CDR3aa: ASSPGTGINTIY
v_gene: TRBV18

CDR3aa: ASSLDWSGAGNTIY
v_gene: TRBV11-2

CDR3aa: ASSGTGSPGELF
v_gene: TRBV9

CDR3aa: ASIDNRVLNTEAF
v_gene: TRBV6-6

CDR3aa: ASSSRQGNYNEQF
v_gene: TRBV7-2

CDR3aa: ASSLGGSSYEQY
v_gene: TRBV27

CDR3aa: ASRPGLAGVRNSDEQF
v_gene: TRBV19

CDR3aa: ASSLGRDLYEQY
v_gene: TRBV11-1

CDR3aa: ASSPGGQPQH
v_gene: TRBV7-9

CDR3aa: ASSPPRQGADGYT
v_gene: TRBV4-2

CDR3aa: ASRGRLAPAADTQY
v_gene: TRBV2

CDR3aa: ASSYFVAGYGYT
v_gene: TRBV6-2/TRBV6-3

CDR3aa: ASSHNRPNGQPQH
v_gene: TRBV6-6

CDR3aa: ASSEPGLDYYGYT
v_gene: TRBV10-2

CDR3aa: ASRQSRNTEAF
v_gene: TRBV19

CDR3aa: ASPPGLAGVDTQY
v_gene: TRBV6-5

CDR3aa: ASSQGRAERVQF
v_gene: TRBV14

CDR3aa: ASSLTGELYEQY
v_gene: TRBV7-9

CDR3aa: SGTVPGANVLT
v_gene: TRBV29-1

CDR3aa: ASSSGTLNTEAF
v_gene: TRBV5-4

CDR3aa: ASSQWTGRVWDTGELF
v_gene: TRBV3-1/TRBV3-2

CDR3aa: ASSYRQTYNEQF
v_gene: TRBV7-9

CDR3aa: ASSYNPISGRGTDTQY
v_gene: TRBV6-2/TRBV6-3

CDR3aa: ASRAIWGEQF
v_gene: TRBV2

CDR3aa: ASSVGSSGRNEQF
v_gene: TRBV7-9